Each of the 10 T cell receptor beta chains below was sequenced from the same sample in a study of shared clonotypes between healthy human individuals (dated by TCRdb to 2018 to 2020). CD8 naive samples were obtained by positive selection for CCR7 among CD45RO-negative cells, yielding a CD45RA+CCR7+ population from which TemRA cells were excluded. Libraries were made using the immunoSEQ multiplex PCR assay. TCRdb provides this immuneACCESS table in a form limited to in-frame rearrangements. Some clones are lacking; in checked studies, under half of them reflect an unresolved V gene, and why the rest are absent is not known. The sample data list roughly 2 million clones, and about 94% of these were observed just once. The ten largest clones represent 1.1% of the sample. Sequenced: naive CD8+ T cells sorted from blood. The sample's cell subset or site, from its label and the paper: CD45RA+CCR7+. These receptors were obtained from a man between 18 and 35 years old in good health.

As for this clone: Other DNA sequences in this sample translate to the same CDR3. The J gene is TRBJ2-2, the V gene TRBV9; D gene uncertain. V shed 4 bases and J shed 5 bases, with 9 bases lying between them. CDR3 length: 13 residues. Germline V lookup: CDR1 SGDLS, CDR2 YYNGEE. CDR3 sequence: CASSPPLTGELFF. CDR3 DNA: TGTGCCAGCAGCCCCCCCTTGACCGGGGAGCTGTTTTTT.

This sequence joins TRBV6-1 and TRBJ2-1, with TRBD1 identical over 9 bases. CDR1 and CDR2 (germline): MNHNS, SASEGT. With V trimmed by 6 bases and J by 4 bases, 4 bases remained unmatched. The CDR3 is 14 residues long. DNA for the CDR3: TGTGCCAGCAGGGGGGGACAGGGTTACAATGAGCAGTTCTTC. It yields the protein CASRGGQGYNEQFF.

The chain combines TRBV10-2 with TRBJ1-4; TRBD1 matches at 7 bases. This CDR3 spans 15 amino acids. Per the germline V gene, CDR1 is WSHSY and CDR2 is SAAADI. Trimming removed 0 bases from V and 4 bases from J; junction bases left unmatched: 2. CDR3 nucleotides: TGCGCCAGCAGTGAGTCGAGGGACAGTAATGAAAAACTGTTTTTT. This codes for CASSESRDSNEKLFF.

The J gene is TRBJ2-7, the V gene TRBV10-2; D is possibly TRBD1 or TRBD2 (5 bases each). V lost 6 bases and J lost 0, with 6 bases in between. CDR3 length equals 12 residues. CDR1 is WSHSY, CDR2 SAAADI, per germline. DNA of the CDR3: TGCGCCAGCAGGGGGGACTCCTACGAGCAGTACTTC. It translates to CASRGDSYEQYF.

V gene TRBV9 combines with J gene TRBJ2-3; no clear D. The CDR3 length is 15 residues. The germline CDR1 and CDR2 sequences are SGDLS and YYNGEE. Trimming removed 4 bases from V and 6 bases from J, with 18 bases in between. CDR3 sequence (DNA): TGTGCCAGCAGCTCATCCGACCTTGAGCCGGATACGCAGTATTTT. It encodes CASSSSDLEPDTQYF.

The chain carries TRBV5-4 and TRBJ1-1; D might be TRBD1 (6 bases). With 2 bases removed from V and 0 bases from J, the gap between germline ends came to 8 bases. The length of the CDR3 is 14 residues. Germline loops: CDR1 SGHNT, CDR2 YYREEE (reference sequence). The CDR3: CASSFGQMNTEAFF. Here the CDR3 DNA reads TGTGCCAGCAGCTTCGGACAGATGAACACTGAAGCTTTCTTT.

The rearrangement uses TRBV27 and TRBJ2-7, with a possible D match to TRBD1 (5 bases). Germline CDR1 is MNHEY and CDR2 is SMNVEV (reference sequence). The ends were cut back, 3 bases at V and 2 bases at J, with 8 bases in the middle. The length of the CDR3 is 13 residues. CDR3 amino acids: CASSLDMTYEQYF. The CDR3 DNA follows: TGTGCCAGCAGTTTGGACATGACCTACGAGCAGTACTTC.

The chain joins TRBV15 to TRBJ2-6; D gene unclear. The CDR3 loop spans 19 amino acids. Germline CDR1 reads LNHNV; CDR2 reads YYDKDF (reference sequence). The V gene lost 0 bases and the J gene lost 0 bases, with 15 bases spanning the gap. The CDR3 sequence: CATSRDGQAATSGANVLTF. For the CDR3, the DNA is TGTGCCACCAGCAGAGATGGGCAGGCTGCGACCTCTGGGGCCAACGTCCTGACTTTC.

DNA for the CDR3: TGCGCCAGCAGCCAAGAGGCTAGCGCAAACACAGATACGCAGTATTTT. Residues: CASSQEASANTDTQYF. The chain recombines TRBV4-3 with TRBJ2-3; a possible D gene is TRBD2 (6 bases). The CDR3 loop spans 16 amino acids. Trimming stripped 0 bases from V and 2 bases from J, with 12 bases between. Germline-derived CDR1 and CDR2 are LGHNA and YSLEER.

The CDR3 nucleotides are TGCGCCAGCAGCCCCTACGGCGGTAATGAAAAACTGTTTTTT. It is translated as CASSPYGGNEKLFF. The chain links TRBV4-3 to TRBJ1-4; D remains unclear. The germline gives CDR1 LGHNA, CDR2 YSLEER. CDR3 length: 14 amino acids. V shed 4 bases and J shed 4 bases, with 10 bases lying between them.